This T cell receptor (beta chain) was recorded in a study of OX40 agonist ivuxolimab in advanced cancers. The V end was cut by 1 base, the J end by 5 bases, with 15 bases between. The V gene's germline CDR1 is SEHNR and CDR2 FQNEAQ (reference sequence). This CDR3 comprises 15 residues. The data were produced by immunoSEQ multiplex PCR, yet TCRdb's version contains in-frame clones alone and is incomplete. The sample yields approximately 70,000 clones, about 92% seen once. The source material was CD4+ or CD8+ T cells sorted from blood, sampled in a trial of the OX40 agonist ivuxolimab. This clonotype was sampled from an adult with an advanced solid tumor such as melanoma, head and neck, liver or kidney cancer. The rearrangement links TRBV7-9 to TRBJ2-7; D ambiguous. DNA for the CDR3: TGTGCCAGCAGCTTAGACGCCCGGGCTGTCCACGAGCAGTACTTC. Residues: CASSLDARAVHEQYF.